Listed here is a single T cell receptor beta chain. Its antigen remains unknown. The data originate from a study of Ad26.COV2.S vaccination and SARS-CoV-2 variants. The wider study: Doses of Ad26.COV2.S were injected into muscle once or twice, 56 days apart.

General study points: The analyses of TCR breadth and depth may have understated the size of total T cell responses. Marked by substantial breadth, spike-specific CD8+ and CD4+ T cell responses were reportedly seen after vaccination.

Sequenced by immunoSEQ multiplex PCR; TCRdb stores in-frame clones only, minus some. Of more than 250,000 clones listed, about 89% are singletons. Treatment indicated: about 20 received Ad26.COV2.S at low or high dose, single or two shots; several received placebo; per-sample allocation not given. The samples were gathered on day 63 after the first injection of vaccine or placebo. Source: peripheral blood, taken in a trial of Ad26.COV2.S vaccine versus placebo. This receptor was obtained from a person aged 18-60 years who received the Ad26.COV2.S COVID-19 vaccine or a placebo.

CDR3 bases: TGCGCCAGCGGGGGGGGGTTCTATAATCAGCCCCAGCATTTT. Protein sequence: CASGGGFYNQPQHF. V gene TRBV10-1 combines with J gene TRBJ1-5, with D tentatively TRBD1 (5 bases). The CDR3 consists of 14 residues. CDR1 WNHNN and CDR2 SYGVQD come from the germline V gene (reference sequence). Deletions cut 8 bases from V and 4 bases from J, with 15 bases between.